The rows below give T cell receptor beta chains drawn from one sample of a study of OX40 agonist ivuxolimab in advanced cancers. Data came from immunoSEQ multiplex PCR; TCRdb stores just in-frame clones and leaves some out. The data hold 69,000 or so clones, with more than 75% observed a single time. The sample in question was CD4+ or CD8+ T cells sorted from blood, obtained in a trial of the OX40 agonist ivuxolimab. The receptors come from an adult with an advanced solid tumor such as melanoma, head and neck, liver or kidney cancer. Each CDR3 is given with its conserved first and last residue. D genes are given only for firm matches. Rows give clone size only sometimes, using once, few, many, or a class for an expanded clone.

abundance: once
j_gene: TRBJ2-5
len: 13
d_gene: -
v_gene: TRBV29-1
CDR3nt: TGCAGCGTTGATTTAACACGACAAGAGACCCAGTACTTC
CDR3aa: CSVDLTRQETQYF

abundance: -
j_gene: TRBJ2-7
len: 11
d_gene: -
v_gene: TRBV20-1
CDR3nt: TGCAGTGCTAGTACCCCTATGTTTCAGTACTTC
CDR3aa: CSASTPMFQYF

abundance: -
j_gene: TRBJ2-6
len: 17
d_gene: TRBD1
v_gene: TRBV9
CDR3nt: TGTGCCAGCAGCGCCGGGACAGGGAGATCTGGGGCCAACGTCCTGACTTTC
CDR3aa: CASSAGTGRSGANVLTF

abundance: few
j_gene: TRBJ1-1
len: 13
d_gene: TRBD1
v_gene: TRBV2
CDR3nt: TGTGCCAGCAGTGTTCAGGGGGAAACTGAAGCTTTCTTT
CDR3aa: CASSVQGETEAFF

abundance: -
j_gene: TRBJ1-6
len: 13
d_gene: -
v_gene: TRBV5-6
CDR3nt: TGTGCCAGCAGCTTCCCGTATAATTCACTCCTCCACTTT
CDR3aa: CASSFPYNSLLHF

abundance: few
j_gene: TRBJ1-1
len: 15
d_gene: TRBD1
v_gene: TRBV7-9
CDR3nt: TGTGCCAGCAGTCGAGATGGACAGGGGAACACTGAAGCTTTCTTT
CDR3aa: CASSRDGQGNTEAFF

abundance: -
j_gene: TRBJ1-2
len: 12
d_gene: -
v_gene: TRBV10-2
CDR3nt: TGCGCCAGCAGTGACCCCGTGGGTGGCTACACCTTC
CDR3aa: CASSDPVGGYTF

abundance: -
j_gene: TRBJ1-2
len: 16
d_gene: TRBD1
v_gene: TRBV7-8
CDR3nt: TGTGCCAGCAGCCCTACATTGAAGGGGGCATTCTATGGCTACACCTTC
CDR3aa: CASSPTLKGAFYGYTF

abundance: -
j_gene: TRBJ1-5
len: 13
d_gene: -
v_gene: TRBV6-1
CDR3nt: TGTGCCAGCACCCAAAGGCGGGATCAGCCCCAGCATTTT
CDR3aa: CASTQRRDQPQHF

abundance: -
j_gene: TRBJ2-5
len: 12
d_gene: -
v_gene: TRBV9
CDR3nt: TGTGCCAGCAGCGTAACGGAGGAGACCCAGTACTTC
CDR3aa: CASSVTEETQYF

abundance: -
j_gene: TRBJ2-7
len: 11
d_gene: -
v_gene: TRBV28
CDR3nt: TGTGCCAGCAGGACAGTCTACGAGCAGTACTTC
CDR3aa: CASRTVYEQYF

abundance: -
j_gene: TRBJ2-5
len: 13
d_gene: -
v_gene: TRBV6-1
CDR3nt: TGTGCCAGCGGGGGCGCAGCCCAAGAGACCCAGTACTTC
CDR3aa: CASGGAAQETQYF

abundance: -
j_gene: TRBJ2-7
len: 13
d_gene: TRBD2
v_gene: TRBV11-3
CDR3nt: TGTGCCAGCAGCGACCGGGGGGGAGGCGAGCAGTACTTC
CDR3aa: CASSDRGGGEQYF

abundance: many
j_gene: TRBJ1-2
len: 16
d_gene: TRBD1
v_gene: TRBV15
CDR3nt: TGTGCCACCAGCAGCCCCGGGACAGCTACTGGGGATGGCTACACCTTC
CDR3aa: CATSSPGTATGDGYTF

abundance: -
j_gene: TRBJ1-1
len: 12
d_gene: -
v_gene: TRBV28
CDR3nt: TGTGCCAGCAGTTTTGGAGAGACTGAAGCTTTCTTT
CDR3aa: CASSFGETEAFF

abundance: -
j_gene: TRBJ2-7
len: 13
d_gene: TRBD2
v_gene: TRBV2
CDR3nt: TGTGCCAGCAGCCAGGGACTAGAAGACGAGCAGTACTTC
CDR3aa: CASSQGLEDEQYF

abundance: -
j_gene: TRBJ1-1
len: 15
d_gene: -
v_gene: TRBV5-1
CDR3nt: TGCGCCAGTGGAGGAGGGGGAAGCATGAACACTGAAGCTTTCTTT
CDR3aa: CASGGGGSMNTEAFF

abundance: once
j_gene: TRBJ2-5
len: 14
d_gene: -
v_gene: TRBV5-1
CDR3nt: TGCGCCAGCAGGCCCGCTGGACAGCAAGAGACCCAGTACTTC
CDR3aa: CASRPAGQQETQYF

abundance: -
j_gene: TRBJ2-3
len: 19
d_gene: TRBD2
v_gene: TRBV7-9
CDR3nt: TGTGCCAGCAGCTTAGGACCCGTCGGGACTAGCGTGGGCACAGATACGCAGTATTTT
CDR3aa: CASSLGPVGTSVGTDTQYF

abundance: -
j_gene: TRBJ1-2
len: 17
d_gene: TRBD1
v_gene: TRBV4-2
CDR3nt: TGTGCCAGCAGCCCCGAACAACAGGGGTCTGATACCTATGGCTACACCTTC
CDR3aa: CASSPEQQGSDTYGYTF

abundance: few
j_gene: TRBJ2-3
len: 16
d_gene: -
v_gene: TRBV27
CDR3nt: TGTGCCAGCAGTTTTCCGACTCTTACCGGGCCAGATACGCAGTATTTT
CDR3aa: CASSFPTLTGPDTQYF

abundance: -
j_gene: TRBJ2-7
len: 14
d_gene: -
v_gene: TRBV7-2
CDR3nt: TGTGCCAGCAGCTTAGGGGGCCTCTGGGACGAGCAGTACTTC
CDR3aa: CASSLGGLWDEQYF

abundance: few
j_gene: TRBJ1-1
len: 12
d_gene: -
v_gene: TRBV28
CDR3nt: TGTGCCACACGGGCTTCGAACACTGAAGCTTTCTTT
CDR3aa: CATRASNTEAFF

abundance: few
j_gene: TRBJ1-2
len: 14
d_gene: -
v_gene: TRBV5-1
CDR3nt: TGCGCCAGCAGCCGGAGTTCTCCTGGGGATGGCTACACCTTC
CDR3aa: CASSRSSPGDGYTF

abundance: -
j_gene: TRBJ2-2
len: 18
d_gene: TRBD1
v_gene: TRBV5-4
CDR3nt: TGTGCCAGCAGCACCTCACAGGGGGCGCGTGGCTACACCGGGGAGCTGTTTTTT
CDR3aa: CASSTSQGARGYTGELFF

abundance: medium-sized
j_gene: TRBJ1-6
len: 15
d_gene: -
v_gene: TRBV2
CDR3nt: TGTGCCAGCAGTGACCCCCTAAGAGGTGAATCACCCCTCCACTTT
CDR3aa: CASSDPLRGESPLHF

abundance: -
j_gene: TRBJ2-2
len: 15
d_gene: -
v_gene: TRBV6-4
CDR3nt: TGTGCCAGCAGTGACTCCCTGGGGAACACCGGGGAGCTGTTTTTT
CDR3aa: CASSDSLGNTGELFF

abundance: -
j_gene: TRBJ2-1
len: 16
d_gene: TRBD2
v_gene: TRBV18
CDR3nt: TGTGCCAGCTCACCAATTAGAACTAGCGGGAGCGATGAGCAGTTCTTC
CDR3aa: CASSPIRTSGSDEQFF

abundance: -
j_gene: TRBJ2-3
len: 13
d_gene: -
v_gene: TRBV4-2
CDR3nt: TGTGCCAGCAGCCAAGGGGGGAAGGATACGCAGTATTTT
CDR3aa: CASSQGGKDTQYF

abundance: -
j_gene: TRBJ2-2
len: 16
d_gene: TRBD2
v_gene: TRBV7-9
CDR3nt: TGTGCCAGCAGCTTTCTTAGCGGGACGAACACCGGGGAGCTGTTTTTT
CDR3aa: CASSFLSGTNTGELFF

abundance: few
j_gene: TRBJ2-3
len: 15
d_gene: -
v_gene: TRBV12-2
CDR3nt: TGTGCAAGTCGCTTATCTAGCGGGGGATCAAATACGCAGTATTTT
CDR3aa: CASRLSSGGSNTQYF

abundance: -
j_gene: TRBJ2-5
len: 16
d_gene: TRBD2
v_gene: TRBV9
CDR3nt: TGTGCCAGCAGCGTAGAAGCGGGGGCCTTTATTGAGACCCAGTACTTC
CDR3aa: CASSVEAGAFIETQYF

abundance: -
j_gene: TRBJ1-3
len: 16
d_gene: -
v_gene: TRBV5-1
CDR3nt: TGCGCCAGCAGCCAGACGGGGACCTCCTCTGGAAACACCATATATTTT
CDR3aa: CASSQTGTSSGNTIYF

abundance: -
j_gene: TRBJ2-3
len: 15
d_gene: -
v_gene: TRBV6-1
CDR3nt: TGTGCCAGCAGTGAAGCGCTCGGTCGCACAGATACGCAGTATTTT
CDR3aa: CASSEALGRTDTQYF

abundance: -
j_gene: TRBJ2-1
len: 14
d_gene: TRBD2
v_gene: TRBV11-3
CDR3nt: TGTGCCAGCACCATAGCGGGAGCCGGCAATGAGCAGTTCTTC
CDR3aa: CASTIAGAGNEQFF

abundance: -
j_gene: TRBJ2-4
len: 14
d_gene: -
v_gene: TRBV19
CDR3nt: TGTGCCAGTAGAGACGGTTCGGTAAGCGGCATTCAGTACTTC
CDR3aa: CASRDGSVSGIQYF

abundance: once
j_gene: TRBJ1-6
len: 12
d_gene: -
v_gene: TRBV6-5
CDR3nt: TGTGCCAGCAGGCTCGGAGATTCACCCCTCCACTTT
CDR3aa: CASRLGDSPLHF

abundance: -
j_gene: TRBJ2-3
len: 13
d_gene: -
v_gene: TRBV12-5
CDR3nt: TGTGCTAGTGGTTATTGGGACACAGATACGCAGTATTTT
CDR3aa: CASGYWDTDTQYF

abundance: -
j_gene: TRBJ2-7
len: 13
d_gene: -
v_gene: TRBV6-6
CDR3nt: TGTGCCAGCATTCCCCCACAGGGCTACGAGCAGTACTTC
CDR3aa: CASIPPQGYEQYF

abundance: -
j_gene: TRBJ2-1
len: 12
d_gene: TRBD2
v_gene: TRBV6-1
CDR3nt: TGTGCCAGCAGTGAACCGGGGGGTGAGCAGTTCTTC
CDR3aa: CASSEPGGEQFF

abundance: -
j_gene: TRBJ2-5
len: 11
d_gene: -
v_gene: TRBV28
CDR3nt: TGTGCCAGCAGTTGGAGGAAGACCCAGTACTTC
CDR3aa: CASSWRKTQYF

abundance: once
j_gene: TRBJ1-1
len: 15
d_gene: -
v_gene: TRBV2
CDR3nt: TGTGCCTGTACACAGGGAATCTACGGGGGCACTGAAGCTTTCTTT
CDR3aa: CACTQGIYGGTEAFF

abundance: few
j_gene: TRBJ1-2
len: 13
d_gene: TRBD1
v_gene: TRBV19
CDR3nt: TGTGCCAGTAGCCCGACAGGGGGCTATGGCTACACCTTC
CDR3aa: CASSPTGGYGYTF

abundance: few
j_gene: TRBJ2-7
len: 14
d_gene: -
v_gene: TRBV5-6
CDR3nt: TGTGCCAGCAGCCTCGTCACAGGGACCTACGAGCAGTACTTC
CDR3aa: CASSLVTGTYEQYF

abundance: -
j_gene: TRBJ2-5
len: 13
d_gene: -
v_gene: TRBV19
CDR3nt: TGTGCCAGTAGTATGCCAGCTCAAGAGACCCAGTACTTC
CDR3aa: CASSMPAQETQYF

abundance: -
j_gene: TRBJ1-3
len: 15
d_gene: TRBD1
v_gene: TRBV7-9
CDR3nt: TGTGCCAGCAGTACTACAGGGGGCGGTGGAAACACCATATATTTT
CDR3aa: CASSTTGGGGNTIYF

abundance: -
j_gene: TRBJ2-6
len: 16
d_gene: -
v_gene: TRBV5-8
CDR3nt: TGTGCCAGCAGCGGGGGGCCAGCGGCTGGGGCCAACGTCCTGACTTTC
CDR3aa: CASSGGPAAGANVLTF

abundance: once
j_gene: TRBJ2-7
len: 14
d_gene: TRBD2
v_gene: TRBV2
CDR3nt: TGTGCCAGCAGGAGACTAGCGGGAGTTGGAGAGCAGTACTTC
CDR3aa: CASRRLAGVGEQYF

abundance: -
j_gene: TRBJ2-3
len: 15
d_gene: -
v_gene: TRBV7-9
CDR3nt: TGTGCCAGCAGCTTTGGCGGGCCACTCACAGATACGCAGTATTTT
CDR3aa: CASSFGGPLTDTQYF

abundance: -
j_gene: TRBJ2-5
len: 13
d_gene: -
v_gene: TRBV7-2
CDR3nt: TGTGCCAGCAGCTTATCGGATTGGGAGACCCAGTACTTC
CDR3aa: CASSLSDWETQYF

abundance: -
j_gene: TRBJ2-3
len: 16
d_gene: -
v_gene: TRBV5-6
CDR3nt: TGTGCCAGCAGCTCACCCGGACTCGCTAGCACAGATACGCAGTATTTT
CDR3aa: CASSSPGLASTDTQYF

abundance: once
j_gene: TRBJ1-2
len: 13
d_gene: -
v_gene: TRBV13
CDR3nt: TGTGCCAGCAGCTTAGGTTCGGGGGGTGGCTACACCTTC
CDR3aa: CASSLGSGGGYTF

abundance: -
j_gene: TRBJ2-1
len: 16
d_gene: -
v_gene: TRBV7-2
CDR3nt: TGTGCCAGCAGCTTAGGGGCTGGGAACATCAACAATGAGCAGTTCTTC
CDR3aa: CASSLGAGNINNEQFF

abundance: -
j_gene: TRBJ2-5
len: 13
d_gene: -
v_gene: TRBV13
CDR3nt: TGTGCCAGCAGCTCCCAGGGAAGAGAGACCCAGTACTTC
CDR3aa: CASSSQGRETQYF

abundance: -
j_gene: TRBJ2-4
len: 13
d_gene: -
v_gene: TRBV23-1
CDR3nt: TGCGCCAGCAGTCTAACCAGGGTGGACATTCAGTACTTC
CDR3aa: CASSLTRVDIQYF

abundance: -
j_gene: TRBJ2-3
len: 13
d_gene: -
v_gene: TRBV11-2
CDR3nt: TGTGCCAGCAGCTTAGGGACGACAGATACGCAGTATTTT
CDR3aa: CASSLGTTDTQYF

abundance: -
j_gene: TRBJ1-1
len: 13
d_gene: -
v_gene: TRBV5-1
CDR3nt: TGCGCCAGCAGCCTAACGGTGGACACTGAAGCTTTCTTT
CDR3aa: CASSLTVDTEAFF

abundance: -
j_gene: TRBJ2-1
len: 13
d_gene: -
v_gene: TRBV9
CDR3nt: TGTGCCAGCAGCGTTGACTGGTACAATGAGCAGTTCTTC
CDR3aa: CASSVDWYNEQFF

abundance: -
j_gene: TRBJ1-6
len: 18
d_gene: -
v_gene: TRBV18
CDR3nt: TGTGCCAGCTCCGTGGGGAGGGGTGTGAGTGTCGGTGGATCACCCCTCCACTTT
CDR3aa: CASSVGRGVSVGGSPLHF

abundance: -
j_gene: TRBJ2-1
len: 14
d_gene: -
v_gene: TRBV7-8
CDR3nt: TGTGCCAGCAGCCCGACAGACTCGGACAATGAGCAGTTCTTC
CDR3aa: CASSPTDSDNEQFF